This TCR beta chain is from a study of beta chain features in type 1 diabetes. On the study more broadly: All samples yielded some 110 million examined sorted cells.

CD4+ cells of the naive, central memory, regulatory and stem cell-like memory types were sorted via CD45RO/CCR7/CD25/CD127/CD95/CD27. Study-wide points: Individuals with type 1 diabetes displayed fewer insertions and more deletions at VDJ junctions. A PCR bias possibly favoring shorter templates would apply equally to patients and controls.

As regards this clone: What it binds is not known.

The whole isolated RNA underwent reverse transcription, so sequencing captured expressed TCRB transcripts. Libraries were prepared by immunoSEQ multiplex PCR; TCRdb keeps only in-frame clonotypes and omits some of them. The table lists 250,000 to 350,000 clones, 14% of them singletons. The sequence derives from a man aged 25 to 45 in good health. Sequencing was done on a sample of central memory CD4+ T cells from blood.

The CDR3 DNA reads as TGTGCCAGCAGTTTAGTCGGGGGGAGGGGGTACACTGAAGCTTTCTTT. Residues: CASSLVGGRGYTEAFF. The chain carries TRBV28 and TRBJ1-1, with a tentative D call TRBD1 (6 bases). Germline CDR1 MDHEN, CDR2 SYDVKM. The CDR3 consists of 16 residues. V was cut by 2 bases and J by 3 bases, with 16 bases left in between.